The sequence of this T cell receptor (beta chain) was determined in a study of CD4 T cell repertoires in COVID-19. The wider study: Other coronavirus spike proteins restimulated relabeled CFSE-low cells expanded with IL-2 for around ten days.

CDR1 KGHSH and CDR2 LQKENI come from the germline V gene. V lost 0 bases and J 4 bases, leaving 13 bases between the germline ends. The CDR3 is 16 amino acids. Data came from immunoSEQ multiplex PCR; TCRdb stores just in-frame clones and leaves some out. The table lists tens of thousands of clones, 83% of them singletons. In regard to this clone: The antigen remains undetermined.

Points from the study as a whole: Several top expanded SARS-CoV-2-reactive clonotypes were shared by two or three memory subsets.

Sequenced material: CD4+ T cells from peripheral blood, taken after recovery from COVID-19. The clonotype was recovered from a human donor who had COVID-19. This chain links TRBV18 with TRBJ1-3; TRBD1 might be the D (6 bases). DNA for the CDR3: TGTGCCAGCTCACCACCGTCCAGGGGCTCCGGAAACACCATATATTTT. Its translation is CASSPPSRGSGNTIYF.